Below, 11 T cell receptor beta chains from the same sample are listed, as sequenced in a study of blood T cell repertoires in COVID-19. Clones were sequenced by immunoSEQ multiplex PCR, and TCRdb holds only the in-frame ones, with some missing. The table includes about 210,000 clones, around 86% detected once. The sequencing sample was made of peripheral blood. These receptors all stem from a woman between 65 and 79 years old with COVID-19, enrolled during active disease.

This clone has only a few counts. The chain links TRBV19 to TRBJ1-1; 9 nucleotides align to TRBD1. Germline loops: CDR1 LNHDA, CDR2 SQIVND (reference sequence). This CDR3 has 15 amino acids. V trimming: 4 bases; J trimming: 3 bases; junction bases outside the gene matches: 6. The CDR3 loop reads CASSTWTGVDTEAFF. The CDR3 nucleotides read TGTGCCAGTAGTACCTGGACAGGGGTTGACACTGAAGCTTTCTTT.

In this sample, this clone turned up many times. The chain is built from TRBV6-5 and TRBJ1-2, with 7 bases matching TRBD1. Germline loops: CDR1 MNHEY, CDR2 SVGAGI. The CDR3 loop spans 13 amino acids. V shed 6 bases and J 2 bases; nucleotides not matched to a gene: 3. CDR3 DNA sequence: TGTGCCAGCAGACAGGGGCCCAACTATGGCTACACCTTC. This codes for CASRQGPNYGYTF.

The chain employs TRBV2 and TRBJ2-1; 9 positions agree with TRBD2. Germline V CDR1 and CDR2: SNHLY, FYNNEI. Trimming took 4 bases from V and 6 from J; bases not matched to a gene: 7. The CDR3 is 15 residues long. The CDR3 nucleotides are TGTGCCAGCAGTGTAACCGGACTAGCGTCCAATGAGCAGTTCTTC. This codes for CASSVTGLASNEQFF.

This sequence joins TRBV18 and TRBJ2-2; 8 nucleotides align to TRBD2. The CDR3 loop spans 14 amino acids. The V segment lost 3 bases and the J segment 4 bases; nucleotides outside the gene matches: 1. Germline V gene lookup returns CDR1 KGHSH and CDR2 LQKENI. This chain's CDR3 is CASSPGTSTGELFF. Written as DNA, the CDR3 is TGTGCCAGCTCACCCGGGACTAGCACCGGGGAGCTGTTTTTT.

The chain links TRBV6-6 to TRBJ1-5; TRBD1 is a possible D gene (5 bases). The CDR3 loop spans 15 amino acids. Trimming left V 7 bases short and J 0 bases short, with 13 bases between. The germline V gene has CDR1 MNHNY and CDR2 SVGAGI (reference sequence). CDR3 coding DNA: TGTGCCAGCACCCCGGGGGGGTCTAGCAATCAGCCCCAGCATTTT. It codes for CASTPGGSSNQPQHF.

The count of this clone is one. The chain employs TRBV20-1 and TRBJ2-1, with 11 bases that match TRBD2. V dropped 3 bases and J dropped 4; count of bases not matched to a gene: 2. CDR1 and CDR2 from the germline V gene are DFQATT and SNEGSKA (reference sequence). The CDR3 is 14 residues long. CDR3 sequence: CSASGLAGYNEQFF. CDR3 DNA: TGCAGTGCTAGTGGACTAGCGGGTTACAATGAGCAGTTCTTC.

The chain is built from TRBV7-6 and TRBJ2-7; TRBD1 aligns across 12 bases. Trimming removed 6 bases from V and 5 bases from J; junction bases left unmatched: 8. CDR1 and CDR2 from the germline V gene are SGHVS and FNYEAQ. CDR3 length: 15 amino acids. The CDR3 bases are TGTGCCAGCAGGCAGGCTGGGACAGGGGGCCACGAGCAGTACTTC. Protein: CASRQAGTGGHEQYF.

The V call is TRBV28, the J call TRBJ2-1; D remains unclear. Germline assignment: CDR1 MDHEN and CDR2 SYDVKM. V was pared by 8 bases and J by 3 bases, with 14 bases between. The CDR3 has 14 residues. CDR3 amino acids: CASGLPSSYNEQFF. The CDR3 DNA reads TGTGCCAGCGGATTACCGTCTAGCTACAATGAGCAGTTCTTC.

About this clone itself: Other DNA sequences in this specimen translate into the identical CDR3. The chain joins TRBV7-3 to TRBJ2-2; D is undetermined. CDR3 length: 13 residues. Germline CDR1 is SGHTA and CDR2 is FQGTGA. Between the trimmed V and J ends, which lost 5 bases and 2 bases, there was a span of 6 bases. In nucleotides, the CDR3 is TGTGCCAGCAGCCTATTAAACACCGGGGAGCTGTTTTTT. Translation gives CASSLLNTGELFF.

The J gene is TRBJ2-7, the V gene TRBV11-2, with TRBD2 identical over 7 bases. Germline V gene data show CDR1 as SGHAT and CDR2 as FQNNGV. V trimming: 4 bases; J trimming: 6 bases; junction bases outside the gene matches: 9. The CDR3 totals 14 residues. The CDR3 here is CASSYFGGVREQYF. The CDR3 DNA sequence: TGTGCCAGCAGCTATTTTGGGGGGGTTCGCGAGCAGTACTTC. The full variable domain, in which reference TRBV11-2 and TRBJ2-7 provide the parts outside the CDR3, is EAGVAQSPRYKIIEKRQSVAFWCNPISGHATLYWYQQILGQGPKLLIQFQNNGVVDDSQLPKDRFSAERLKGVDSTLKIQPAKLEDSAVYLCASSYFGGVREQYFGPGTRLTVT.

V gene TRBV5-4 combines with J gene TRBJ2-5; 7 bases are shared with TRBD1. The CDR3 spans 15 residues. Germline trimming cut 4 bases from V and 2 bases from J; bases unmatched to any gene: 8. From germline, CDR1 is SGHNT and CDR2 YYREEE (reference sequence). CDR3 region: CASSGTQGSQETQYF. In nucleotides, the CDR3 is TGTGCCAGCAGCGGAACACAGGGGTCACAAGAGACCCAGTACTTC.